The 22 T cell receptor beta chains below were found in one sample sequenced in a study of shared clonotypes between healthy human individuals (dated by TCRdb to 2020 to 2022). Libraries were built with the immunoSEQ multiplex PCR assay. TCRdb obtained this table from immuneACCESS and retained in-frame rearrangements with V and J assigned. These tables miss some clones; where compared with another copy, unresolved V genes account for less than half of the shortfall, and the remainder is unexplained. Counted in this sample were about 680,000 clones; about 80% of them appeared once. The ten most abundant clones make up 1.5% to 2% of the sample. The sequenced sample was memory CD4+ T cells sorted from blood. The sample's cell subset or site label is to be understood as: CD45RA-negative fraction. These TCRs come from a woman in her 30s in good health.

The rearrangement links TRBV10-1 to TRBJ1-1; D is unclear. Trimming removed 3 bases from V and 6 bases from J, with 14 bases in between. The CDR3 spans 14 residues. Germline CDR1 and CDR2: WNHNN and SYGVQD (reference sequence). DNA of the CDR3: TGCGCCAGCAGTGAAGGTCCAGGTTACGCTGAAGCTTTCTTT. This sequence encodes CASSEGPGYAEAFF.

V usage is TRBV7-6 and J usage is TRBJ2-3; D is uncertain. Trimming left V 5 bases short and J 2 bases short, with 11 bases between. The V gene's germline CDR1 is SGHVS and CDR2 FNYEAQ. The CDR3 runs 14 residues. The CDR3 sequence is CASSPGRNTDTQYF. The DNA of the CDR3 is TGTGCCAGCAGCCCCGGACGGAACACAGATACGCAGTATTTT.

This chain connects TRBV28 to TRBJ2-1, with TRBD2 matching 12 bases. This CDR3 contains 17 residues. The germline V gene has CDR1 MDHEN and CDR2 SYDVKM. The J segment lost 6 bases and the V segment lost 2 bases, leaving 8 bases of the junction unmatched. The CDR3 region has the DNA TGTGCCAGCAGTTTACCCGAGACTAGCGGGAGTTTCAATGAGCAGTTCTTC. Protein sequence: CASSLPETSGSFNEQFF.

This clone was counted once. The chain employs TRBV28 and TRBJ1-5, with D possibly matching TRBD1 (5 bases). The V end was cut by 3 bases, the J end by 3 bases, with 12 bases between. Germline values: CDR1 MDHEN, CDR2 SYDVKM. The CDR3 has 15 amino acids. The CDR3 nucleotides read TGTGCCAGCAGTTTTCTGGGGACGGCCAATCAGCCCCAGCATTTT. It yields the protein CASSFLGTANQPQHF.

The V gene is TRBV28, the J gene TRBJ1-1; no firm D call. This CDR3 region has 15 residues. Per the germline V gene, CDR1 is MDHEN and CDR2 is SYDVKM. Trimming cost V 5 bases and J 6 bases, with 19 bases left between them. The CDR3 protein is CASSPRTQAKAEAFF. In DNA form, the CDR3 reads TGTGCCAGCAGTCCTCGGACGCAGGCTAAAGCTGAAGCTTTCTTT.

The chain uses TRBV19 and TRBJ2-7, with TRBD1 matching 8 bases. The CDR3 is 13 amino acids. J lost 2 bases, V lost 10 bases, and 7 bases had no gene match. The V gene's germline CDR1 is LNHDA and CDR2 SQIVND (reference sequence). This chain's CDR3 is CATRDRTTYEQYF. CDR3 nucleotides: TGTGCCACTAGGGACAGGACGACCTACGAGCAGTACTTC. Together with reference TRBV19 and TRBJ2-7, the CDR3 gives the full variable domain: DGGITQSPKYLFRKEGQNVTLSCEQNLNHDAMYWYRQDPGQGLRLIYYSQIVNDFQKGDIAEGYSVSREKKESFPLTVTSAQKNPTAFYLCATRDRTTYEQYFGPGTRLTVT.

The rearrangement uses TRBV28 and TRBJ2-7; 7 bases fit TRBD2. V was clipped by 7 bases and J by 4 bases; unmatched bases: 10. Germline CDR1 and CDR2: MDHEN and SYDVKM. This CDR3 comprises 14 residues. The CDR3 coding sequence is TGTGCCAGCATGGGGGGGGACGGTCCTTACGAGCAGTACTTC. Translating gives CASMGGDGPYEQYF.

The gene calls are TRBV12-5 and TRBJ2-5; possible D gene TRBD2, 6 bases. CDR3 size: 14 residues. V was clipped by 1 base and J by 2 bases, with 8 bases between them. CDR1 is LGHNT, CDR2 FRNRAP, per germline. The CDR3 sequence is CASGLDGTQETQYF. As DNA, the CDR3 is TGTGCTAGTGGTTTGGACGGGACTCAAGAGACCCAGTACTTC.

This clone appeared a few times. The chain is built from TRBV14 and TRBJ1-5; TRBD1 is a possible D gene (5 bases). V was pared by 5 bases and J by 6 bases, with 17 bases between. The CDR3 spans 15 residues. CDR1 and CDR2 (germline): SGHDN, FVKESK. DNA for the CDR3: TGTGCCAGCAGCGGCCAGCGTTGGGGGGTTCAGCCCCAGCATTTT. Translating gives CASSGQRWGVQPQHF.

This rearrangement joins TRBV10-1 to TRBJ1-5; D unresolved. V shed 4 bases and J shed 6 bases, with 7 bases lying between them. The CDR3 consists of 12 residues. Germline V gives CDR1 WNHNN, CDR2 SYGVQD (reference sequence). CDR3 nucleotide sequence: TGCGCCAGCAGTGCGGGAACTCAGCCCCAGCATTTT. Amino acid sequence: CASSAGTQPQHF.

This clone has only a few counts. The chain links TRBV2 to TRBJ2-7, with 10 bases matching TRBD1. Trimming cost V 8 bases and J 1 base; bases outside gene matches: 11. CDR3 size: 16 residues. CDR1 SNHLY and CDR2 FYNNEI come from the germline V gene. CDR3 DNA sequence: TGTGCCAGCTACACCTGGGGGGGACAGGGGTCCTACGAGCAGTACTTC. It yields the protein CASYTWGGQGSYEQYF.

Concerning this clone itself: This sample includes further DNA sequences coding for the same CDR3. CDR3 sequence: CATSRDSYGYTF. DNA of the CDR3: TGTGCCACCAGCAGAGACAGCTATGGCTACACCTTC. The chain links TRBV15 to TRBJ1-2; D gene unclear. The CDR3 sequence is 12 residues long. The V end lost 0 bases, the J end lost 4 bases, and 3 bases lay between the germline ends. CDR1 is LNHNV and CDR2 is YYDKDF in the germline V gene (reference sequence). Combining the CDR3 with reference TRBV15 and TRBJ1-2 gives the whole variable domain DAMVIQNPRYQVTQFGKPVTLSCSQTLNHNVMYWYQQKSSQAPKLLFHYYDKDFNNEADTPDNFQSRRPNTSFCFLDIRSPGLGDTAMYLCATSRDSYGYTFGSGTRLTVV.

This clone has just one count. The CDR3 coding sequence is TGTGCCAGCAGCTTAAACAGGGGGCGGAATGGCTACACCTTC. Translating it yields CASSLNRGRNGYTF. The V gene is TRBV7-8, the J gene TRBJ1-2, with TRBD1 matching over 9 bases. The CDR3 covers 14 residues. CDR1 SGHVS and CDR2 FQNEAQ come from the germline V gene. V shed 2 bases and J 6 bases; nucleotides not matched to a gene: 4.

This chain connects TRBV9 to TRBJ1-5; D not resolved. Trimming cost V 7 bases and J 4 bases, with 18 bases left between them. The V gene's germline CDR1 is SGDLS and CDR2 YYNGEE. This CDR3 region has 15 residues. In nucleotides, the CDR3 is TGTGCCAGCTCGCAAGGGCCTTTTGGGAATCAGCCCCAGCATTTT. It encodes CASSQGPFGNQPQHF.

CDR3 sequence reads: CASSENLSTNEKLFF. DNA for the CDR3: TGTGCCAGCAGTGAAAACCTCTCAACTAATGAAAAACTGTTTTTT. The chain has TRBV2 and TRBJ1-4; no definite D call. The CDR3 extends over 15 amino acids. Germline V lookup: CDR1 SNHLY, CDR2 FYNNEI. Trimming cost V 2 bases and J 0 bases, with 7 bases left between them.

Regarding this clone: A read error is possible here, since a much larger clone lies one base away. Other DNA sequences in this sample translate to the same CDR3. V usage is TRBV30 and J usage is TRBJ2-7, with D possibly matching TRBD1 (5 bases). Germline V gives CDR1 GTSNPN, CDR2 SVGIG (reference sequence). The CDR3 spans 13 residues. V was pared by 3 bases and J by 3 bases, with 12 bases between. The chain's CDR3 is CAWRPGHLYEQYF. The DNA of the CDR3 is TGTGCCTGGAGGCCAGGACACCTCTACGAGCAGTACTTC.

The rearrangement uses TRBV12-5 and TRBJ2-1; D gene uncertain. This CDR3 has 13 residues. V was trimmed by 7 bases and J by 11 bases, leaving 18 bases between them. The germline V gene has CDR1 LGHNT and CDR2 FRNRAP. The CDR3 sequence is CASALVGSDKQFF. Written as DNA, the CDR3 is TGTGCTAGTGCCCTAGTCGGAAGCGACAAGCAGTTCTTC.

The CDR3 DNA reads TGCAGCGTTGAAACAGGTCAGGGGGCCTCCTACGAGCAGTACTTC. As protein: CSVETGQGASYEQYF. The chain couples TRBV29-1 to TRBJ2-7, with 8 bases fitting TRBD1. The J segment lost 0 bases and the V segment lost 2 bases, leaving 6 bases of the junction unmatched. The CDR3 has 15 residues. CDR1 is SQVTM and CDR2 is ANQGSEA in the germline V gene.

This clone was observed a handful of times. V gene TRBV6-1 combines with J gene TRBJ2-5; no clear D gene. The germline V and J ends were trimmed by 4 bases and 10 bases, with 19 bases remaining between them. CDR3 size: 14 residues. CDR1 is MNHNS, CDR2 SASEGT, per germline. The CDR3 nucleotides are TGTGCCAGCAGTGTTACGGACGACTGGAATGGCCAGTACTTC. As protein: CASSVTDDWNGQYF.

The chain carries TRBV6-6 and TRBJ2-1; 8 bases agree with TRBD2. Germline loops: CDR1 MNHNY, CDR2 SVGAGI (reference sequence). CDR3 length equals 16 residues. The ends lost 3 bases at V and 9 bases at J; junction bases unmatched: 13. For the CDR3, the DNA is TGTGCCAGCAGTTATCGAATAAGCGGGAGTGGCGTTGAGCAGTTCTTC. Translation gives CASSYRISGSGVEQFF.

This clone was seen a single time. The chain couples TRBV4-1 to TRBJ1-5; D is possibly TRBD1 (5 bases). V lost 2 bases and J lost 4, with 18 bases in between. The V gene's germline CDR1 is MGHRA and CDR2 YSYEKL. The CDR3 sequence is 17 residues long. CDR3 DNA sequence: TGCGCCAGCAGCCAAAGGGACGGGGATTTCTCAAATCAGCCCCAGCATTTT. This translates into CASSQRDGDFSNQPQHF.

The CDR3 here is CASSGGQGFYDTQYF. Written as DNA, the CDR3 is TGTGCCAGCAGTGGGGGACAGGGGTTTTACGATACGCAGTATTTT. V and J are TRBV2 and TRBJ2-3; the match to TRBD1 covers 10 bases. The CDR3 has 15 residues. Trimming cost V 4 bases and J 6 bases; bases outside gene matches: 7. Germline CDR1 is SNHLY and CDR2 is FYNNEI. Complete variable domain (other parts from reference TRBV2 and TRBJ2-3): EPEVTQTPSHQVTQMGQEVILRCVPISNHLYFYWYRQILGQKVEFLVSFYNNEISEKSEIFDDQFSVERPDGSNFTLKIRSTKLEDSAMYFCASSGGQGFYDTQYFGPGTRLTVL.